This is a list of T cell receptor beta chains from one sample in a study of response to subunit inactivated influenza vaccine. TCRdb re-derived calls from the RT-PCR reads in MiXCR, one entry per CDR3 protein. The sample lists under 950,000 distinct CDR3 sequences; less than 25% were seen once. The sequencing here drew on PBMCs from blood, taken about 5 days after vaccination. Source of these receptors: a man aged 45-65 years who received an inactivated influenza vaccine. Both conserved end residues are part of each CDR3. The D gene is left open where the match is weak. Size is stated for part of the rows, as once, few or many counts, or as a class when the clone is expanded.

size | J | D | V | DNA | CDR3
. | TRBJ2-3 | TRBD2 | TRBV5-1 | TGCGCCAGCAGCTTGTGGGGTAGCGGGGGGGCCTCAGATACGCAGTATTTT | CASSLWGSGGASDTQYF
few | TRBJ2-5 | TRBD1 | TRBV28 | TGTGCCACCATCTCCGGACAGGGTAGGCAAGAGACCCAGTACTTC | CATISGQGRQETQYF
. | TRBJ2-4 | . | TRBV15 | TGTGCCACCAGCGTAGGGGTCGGCATTCAGTACTTC | CATSVGVGIQYF
. | TRBJ2-1 | TRBD2 | TRBV13 | TGTGCCAGCACCCCTTACGAGTCTAGCGGCCACAATGAGCAGTTCTTC | CASTPYESSGHNEQFF
. | TRBJ2-3 | TRBD2 | TRBV11-1 | TGTGCCAGCAGCTCAAGACTAGCGGGAGAGGGCACAGATACGCAGTATTTT | CASSSRLAGEGTDTQYF
. | TRBJ2-7 | . | TRBV30 | TGTGCCTGGGCACGTGCCGGGTACGAGCAGTACTTC | CAWARAGYEQYF
few | TRBJ2-2 | . | TRBV3-1 | TGTGCCAGCAGCCAAGATTGGCGAACCGGGGAGCTGTTTTTT | CASSQDWRTGELFF
. | TRBJ2-7 | . | TRBV10-3 | TGTGCCATCAGTGATTGGCAGGAGGAAAAAACCTACGAGCAGTACTTC | CAISDWQEEKTYEQYF
. | TRBJ2-6 | . | TRBV15 | TGTGCCACCAGCAGAGATCTCCCGCGGTCTGGGGCCAACGTCCTGACTTTC | CATSRDLPRSGANVLTF
. | TRBJ2-3 | . | TRBV6-1 | TGTGCCAGCGGGGGGACACGGACTAGGGCGCCGTATTTT | CASGGTRTRAPYF
. | TRBJ2-3 | TRBD2 | TRBV5-6 | TGTGCCAGCAGCTTTTTAGCGGGGGGCGTAGATACGCAGTATTTT | CASSFLAGGVDTQYF
once | TRBJ1-6 | TRBD1 | TRBV6-5 | TGTGCCAGCAGTTACGCTGACAGGGCGTATAATTCACCCCTCCACTTT | CASSYADRAYNSPLHF
. | TRBJ1-3 | . | TRBV5-6 | TGTGCCAGCGCGAAAGGGACACTCGGAAACACCATATATTTT | CASAKGTLGNTIYF
. | TRBJ2-1 | . | TRBV12-3/TRBV12-4 | TGTGCCAGCAGCTTCCAGACAGGACCTTACTACAATGAGCAGTTCTTC | CASSFQTGPYYNEQFF
. | TRBJ2-2 | . | TRBV12-3/TRBV12-4 | TGTGCCAGCAGTTTAGGGACGGCCGTCACCGGGGAGCTGTTTTTT | CASSLGTAVTGELFF
many | TRBJ2-3 | . | TRBV12-3/TRBV12-4 | TGTGCCAGCAGTTCAGGCACAGATACGCAGTATTTT | CASSSGTDTQYF
. | TRBJ2-5 | . | TRBV7-3 | TGTGCCAGCAGGCCCACAGGGGGGGAGGAGACCCAGTACTTC | CASRPTGGEETQYF